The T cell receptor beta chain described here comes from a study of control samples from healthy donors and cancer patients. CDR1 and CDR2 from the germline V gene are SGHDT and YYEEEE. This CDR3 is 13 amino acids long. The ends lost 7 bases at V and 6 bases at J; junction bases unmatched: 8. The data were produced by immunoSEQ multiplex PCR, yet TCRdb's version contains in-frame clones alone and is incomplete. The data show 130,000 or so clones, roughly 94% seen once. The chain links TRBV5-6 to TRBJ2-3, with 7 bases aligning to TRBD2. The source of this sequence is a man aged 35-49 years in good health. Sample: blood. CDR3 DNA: TGTGCCAGCCAAGGACTAGGTTTTGATACGCAGTATTTT. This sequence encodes CASQGLGFDTQYF.